This T cell receptor (beta chain) was recovered during a study of OX40 agonist ivuxolimab in advanced cancers. Study-wide results and caveats: CD8+ T cells were the subset that, on average, had more expanded clones than CD4+.

Libraries were prepared by immunoSEQ multiplex PCR; TCRdb keeps only in-frame clonotypes and omits some of them. The sample has approximately 81,000 clones; 88% are singletons. Remarks on this clone: The antigen remains undetermined.

This material consisted of CD4+ or CD8+ T cells sorted from blood, taken in a trial of the OX40 agonist ivuxolimab. This clonotype was obtained from an adult with an advanced solid tumor such as melanoma, head and neck, liver or kidney cancer.

CDR3 DNA: TGCGCCAGCAGCTCCCTAGATTTCCTCGCCGGGGAGCTGTTTTTT. Translated, it gives CASSSLDFLAGELFF. The chain recombines TRBV5-1 with TRBJ2-2; D is unresolved. Trimming removed 3 bases from V and 6 bases from J, with 15 bases in between. The CDR3 covers 15 residues. The germline V gene encodes CDR1 SGHRS and CDR2 YFSETQ.